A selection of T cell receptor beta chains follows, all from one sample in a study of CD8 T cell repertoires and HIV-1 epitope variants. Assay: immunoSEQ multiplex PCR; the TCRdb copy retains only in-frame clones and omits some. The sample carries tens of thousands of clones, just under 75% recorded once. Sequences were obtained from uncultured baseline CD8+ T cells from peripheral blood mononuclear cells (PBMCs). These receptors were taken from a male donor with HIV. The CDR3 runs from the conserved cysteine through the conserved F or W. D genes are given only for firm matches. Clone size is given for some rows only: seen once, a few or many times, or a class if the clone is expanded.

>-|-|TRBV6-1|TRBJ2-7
TGTGCCAGCAGTGCCGAAAGGGGGGGTTCCTACGAGCAGTACTTC
CASSAERGGSYEQYF
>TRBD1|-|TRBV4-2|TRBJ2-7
TGTGCCAGCAGCCTAGCGGCCAGGGGGCGAATCGAGGTGTACGAGCAGTACTTC
CASSLAARGRIEVYEQYF
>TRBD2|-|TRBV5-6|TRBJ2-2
TGTGCCAGCAGCCTGGGAGGGTCCGGGGAGCTGTTTTTT
CASSLGGSGELFF
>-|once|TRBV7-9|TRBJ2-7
TGTGCCAGCAGCGGAGATATGGGGGGCGGTTGGTACGAGCAGTACTTC
CASSGDMGGGWYEQYF
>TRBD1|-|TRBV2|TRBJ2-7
TGTGCCAGCAGCACCGGGACAGGGTTCCCCGAGCAGTACTTC
CASSTGTGFPEQYF
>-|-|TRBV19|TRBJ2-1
TGTGCCAGTAGCACACAATGGGAAAAGAGTGAGCAGTTCTTC
CASSTQWEKSEQFF
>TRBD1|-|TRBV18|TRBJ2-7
TGTGCCAGCTCACCCGGGACAGGGAGCGAGCAGTACTTC
CASSPGTGSEQYF
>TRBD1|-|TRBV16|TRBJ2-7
TGTGCCAGCAGCCAATATTCCGCCGGACAGGGCTACGAGCAGTACTTC
CASSQYSAGQGYEQYF
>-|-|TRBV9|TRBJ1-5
TGTGCCAGCAGCGTAGGGTCTGGGGGTAATCAGCCCCAGCATTTT
CASSVGSGGNQPQHF
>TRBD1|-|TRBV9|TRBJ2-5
TGTGCCAGCAGCGTAGGAGGGACAGGGGGAGGGGAGACCCAGTACTTC
CASSVGGTGGGETQYF
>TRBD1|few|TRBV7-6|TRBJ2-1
TGTGCCACCACGAGACAGGGCGTGTACAATGAGCAGTTCTTC
CATTRQGVYNEQFF
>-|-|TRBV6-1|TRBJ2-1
TGTGCCAGCAGTGAAATTGGAGACTCCAAGTACAATGAGCAGTTCTTC
CASSEIGDSKYNEQFF
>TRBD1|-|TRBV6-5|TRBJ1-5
TGTGCCAGCAGATCCGGGACAGGCAATCAGCCCCAGCATTTT
CASRSGTGNQPQHF
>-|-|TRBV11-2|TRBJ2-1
TGTGCCAGCAGCCTACAGCCTCAGAGCTCCTACAATGAGCAGTTCTTC
CASSLQPQSSYNEQFF
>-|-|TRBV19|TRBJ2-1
TGTGCCAGTAGTCCCGGGACATCCAAGGGGAAGGGCCACTACAATGAGCAGTTCTTC
CASSPGTSKGKGHYNEQFF
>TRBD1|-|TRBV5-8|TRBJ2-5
TGTGCCAGCAGCTTGCGGGGGGACAGGGCAGAGACCCAGTACTTC
CASSLRGDRAETQYF
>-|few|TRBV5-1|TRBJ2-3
TGCGCCAGCAGCTTTGCCAGGGCGGGAGATACGCAGTATTTT
CASSFARAGDTQYF
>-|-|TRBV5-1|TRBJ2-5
TGCGCCAGCAGCTTGAGGGGGACGGCCCAAGAGACCCAGTACTTC
CASSLRGTAQETQYF
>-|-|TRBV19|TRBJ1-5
TGTGCCAGTAGTACAGTCAATAGCAATCAGCCCCAGCATTTT
CASSTVNSNQPQHF
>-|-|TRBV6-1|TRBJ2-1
TGTGCCAGCACACCGTTGGGTGATGAGCAGTTCTTC
CASTPLGDEQFF
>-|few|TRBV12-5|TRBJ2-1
TGTGCTAGTGGTACCAGCAATGAGCAGTTCTTC
CASGTSNEQFF
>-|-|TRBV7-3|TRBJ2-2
TGTGCCAGCAGCTTACTGGGACTTAACACCGGGGAGCTGTTTTTT
CASSLLGLNTGELFF
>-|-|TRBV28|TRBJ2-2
TGTGCCAGCAGTTTAGGGACAACAAACACCGGGGAGCTGTTTTTT
CASSLGTTNTGELFF
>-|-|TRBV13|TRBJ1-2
TGTGCCAGCAGCTTAGAGTCTCGGGGGAATAACTATGGCTACACCTTC
CASSLESRGNNYGYTF